This paragraph reports one TCR beta chain. Its target is not known. The data were obtained in a study of brain T cells in children with intractable seizures. The study's findings and limits: Only CDR3 sequence similarity suggested viral specificity, without known HCMV serostatus.

The sequenced cases were selected for having the highest brain T cell transcript signatures. Patients received at least one anti-epileptic drug before surgery. The CDR3 totals 15 residues. The germline V gene has CDR1 SNHLY and CDR2 FYNNEI. V lost 6 bases, J lost 2 bases, and 8 bases stayed unmatched. TCRdb's copy holds only in-frame clones and misses some; the assay was immunoSEQ multiplex PCR. The data hold tens of thousands of clones, with about 92% observed a single time. Sequenced here: peripheral blood, sampled at surgery. The TCR was taken from a boy under three years old with tuberous sclerosis and intractable seizures. The genes are TRBV2 and TRBJ2-7; TRBD1 matches at 9 bases. The CDR3 sequence: CASRVGQGRTYEQYF. In nucleotides, the CDR3 is TGTGCCAGCAGAGTTGGACAGGGGAGGACCTACGAGCAGTACTTC.